This is a list of T cell receptor beta chains from one sample in a study of blood T cell repertoires in COVID-19. Assay used: immunoSEQ multiplex PCR; TCRdb lists only in-frame clones, some missing. The sample holds about 140,000 clones, 88% seen once. The sample was peripheral blood. The receptors here all came from a human donor with COVID-19, enrolled during active disease. The donor label of this sample is uncertain. Each CDR3 is given with its conserved first and last residue.

TRBV27	TRBJ1-2	CASSFLSGGNYGYTF
TRBV2	TRBJ2-2	CASSEVESTNTGELFF
TRBV9	TRBJ1-2	CASSVDEERTAYGYTF
TRBV19	TRBJ2-1	CASRPTSMSNEQFF
TRBV9	TRBJ1-4	CASSAGTGDAEKLFF
TRBV5-4	TRBJ2-1	CASSSLAGAASYNEQFF
TRBV12-3/TRBV12-4	TRBJ1-5	CASSHSNNQPQHF
TRBV25-1	TRBJ2-3	CASSARTSGAEADTQYF
TRBV5-4	TRBJ1-4	CASTGAGSNEKLFF
TRBV5-1	TRBJ2-2	CASSLHREVGELFF
TRBV7-9	TRBJ1-6	CASSPGLRDRVASPLHF
TRBV7-9	TRBJ1-1	CASSLVNGGEAFF
TRBV5-1	TRBJ2-5	CASSLSGEETQYF
TRBV6-6	TRBJ1-1	CASSYVQGARLEAFF
TRBV19	TRBJ2-1	CAKTSGRASSYNEQFF
TRBV5-1	TRBJ2-1	CASSPGLAGYNEQFF
TRBV11-2	TRBJ1-3	CASSPLAVSGNTIYF
TRBV6-5	TRBJ2-7	CARVTGKGQYF
TRBV29-1	TRBJ1-2	CSVESGYGYTF
TRBV25-1	TRBJ2-7	CASSAGEETIYEQYF
TRBV9	TRBJ1-2	CASSVEGQGSGGYTF
TRBV6-5	TRBJ2-2	CASRGGAENTGELFF
TRBV7-2	TRBJ2-1	CASSSTSGDSSYNEQFF
TRBV18	TRBJ1-1	CASSQGVTEAFF
TRBV2	TRBJ2-7	CASSLGQQTYEQYF
TRBV15	TRBJ1-3	CATSRGPGTGGRTIYF
TRBV29-1	TRBJ2-5	CSVEAGGTQYF
TRBV7-9	TRBJ2-7	CASSLRGEQYF
TRBV3-1/TRBV3-2	TRBJ1-6	CASSHVLGRLNSPLHF
TRBV7-2	TRBJ1-2	CASSLASLTAKGYTF
TRBV21-1	TRBJ1-1	CASIPSLVNTEAFF
TRBV7-2	TRBJ1-5	CASSQETGGLYQPQHF
TRBV6-5	TRBJ1-5	CASSYGAWDQPQHF
TRBV6-5	TRBJ1-2	CASRLDSNYGYTF
TRBV29-1	TRBJ2-7	CSAGTSGRDSYEQYF
TRBV5-1	TRBJ2-6	CASSWTESSGANVLTF
TRBV5-6	TRBJ2-1	CASSLALSGTYNEQFF
TRBV6-1	TRBJ1-2	CASSESDRIYGYTF
TRBV6-5	TRBJ1-2	CASSSRPLTGDGYTF
TRBV6-5	TRBJ2-7	CASSYGPQGNYEQYF
TRBV7-2	TRBJ2-5	CASSQASSPETQYF
TRBV28	TRBJ1-6	CASSLGQTRGTLHF
TRBV6-5	TRBJ2-1	CASSLSGPRGEQFF
TRBV20-1	TRBJ2-3	CSARGGDTQYF
TRBV7-8	TRBJ1-2	CASSLEVHGGGYTF
TRBV12-3/TRBV12-4	TRBJ1-2	CASSPTEAYGYTF
TRBV7-9	TRBJ2-7	CASSLGQVSYEQYF
TRBV5-5	TRBJ1-2	CASSSIRGGDYGYTF
TRBV5-1	TRBJ1-2	CASSLTHGGDSLNTF
TRBV13	TRBJ2-7	CASSLVHRGTGASYEQYF